This TCR beta chain derives from a study of prognosis after radiotherapy for stage I lung cancer. This clonotype is medium-sized in the sample. Researchers used two-round multiplex PCR to amplify TCR beta CDR3 starting from genomic DNA. The authors ran first-round PCR with primers specific to each TRBV and TRBJ gene. TCRdb fed the multiplex PCR reads into MiXCR, producing one record per CDR3 protein. The sample lists about 31,000 distinct CDR3 sequences, about 34% occurring once. CDR1 DFQATT and CDR2 SNEGSKA come from the germline V gene (reference sequence). The germline V and J ends were trimmed by 0 bases and 4 bases, with 12 bases remaining between them. This CDR3 is built from 15 residues.

The sequence came from a donor over 45 with non-small cell lung cancer. Sequenced material: PBMCs, taken before or after stereotactic body radiation therapy (not recorded which). This chain joins TRBV20-1 and TRBJ2-2, with a possible D match to TRBD2 (6 bases). The chain's CDR3 is CSARDRLATTGELFF. CDR3 sequence (DNA): TGCAGTGCTAGAGATCGCCTAGCGACCACCGGGGAGCTGTTTTTT.